Listed below are T cell receptor beta chains from one sample, sequenced in a study of blood T cell repertoires in COVID-19. Produced via immunoSEQ multiplex PCR; TCRdb's table is partial and in-frame only. The profile covers 200,000 to 250,000 clones, with about 85% appearing a single time and 9.5% to 14% taken by the ten largest. Sequencing used PBMCs or T cells enriched from blood (not recorded which). These receptors were obtained from a man aged 25-45 years who had recovered from COVID-19. Both conserved end residues are trimmed from each CDR3.

V	J	CDR3
TRBV9	TRBJ2-1	ASSVDEAGARGEQF
TRBV28	TRBJ1-1	ASSLRGRGGTEAF
TRBV9	TRBJ1-2	ASSVATGYYGYT
TRBV28	TRBJ1-5	ASSSQGHSNQPQH
TRBV28	TRBJ1-2	ASSPGGQTYGYT
TRBV11-2	TRBJ2-1	ASSALVRGRAYNEQF
TRBV2	TRBJ1-2	ASSTQGNYGYT
TRBV7-8	TRBJ2-5	ASSRGVQETQY
TRBV25-1	TRBJ1-1	ASSAAGRAEAF
TRBV6-4	TRBJ2-5	ASSEEGGASQETQY
TRBV9	TRBJ2-7	ASSVEAGPSSYEQY
TRBV27	TRBJ2-7	ASRRGTGWREQY
TRBV11-2	TRBJ2-1	ASSPQGFQAQF
TRBV6-1	TRBJ2-4	ASSEALGGLAGGAKNIQY
TRBV11-2	TRBJ1-1	ASSLQGSTEAF
TRBV7-9	TRBJ1-6	ASSSGQGRPLH
TRBV27	TRBJ1-2	ASSFHVTRTGGYT
TRBV7-2	TRBJ2-3	ASSLVGTSKGRGDTQY
TRBV6-5	TRBJ2-1	ASQTDQGLGREQF
TRBV18	TRBJ2-7	ASSPLAETYEQY
TRBV7-9	TRBJ1-5	ASSRDNYQPQH
TRBV5-1	TRBJ2-2	ASSLRDSGSSGELF
TRBV24-1	TRBJ2-2	ATSEAGQGASLAGELF
TRBV21-1	TRBJ1-5	ASKPGSNQPQH
TRBV5-1	TRBJ2-7	ASSLDGVGEQY
TRBV19	TRBJ1-2	ASSIYPGTGNSGYT
TRBV4-1	TRBJ2-1	ASSQVIAGSINEQF
TRBV27	TRBJ2-1	ASSLRLTGEQF
TRBV27	TRBJ1-1	ASSLRDMNTEAF
TRBV5-1	TRBJ2-7	ASSRDRVRTYEQY
TRBV6-5	TRBJ2-1	ASSSRRRPYNEQF
TRBV9	TRBJ1-1	ASSILGTGVWTEAF
TRBV18	TRBJ2-5	ASSPFAETQY
TRBV7-2	TRBJ1-1	ASSFGRVAEAF
TRBV7-7	TRBJ2-7	ARRPFDRDWISYEQY
TRBV24-1	TRBJ1-2	ATGTEGDYGYT
TRBV10-2	TRBJ2-7	ASSESLYEQY
TRBV10-3	TRBJ1-3	ATASPSRRGNTIY
TRBV28	TRBJ1-5	ASSLTEGYNQPQH
TRBV15	TRBJ2-3	ATSKGSGGSWADTQY
TRBV29-1	TRBJ2-3	SVEGTSGRLVDTQY
TRBV7-2	TRBJ2-7	ASSLSQGSSYEQY
TRBV19	TRBJ1-5	ASSIDLIGRGNQPQH
TRBV6-5	TRBJ1-2	ASTSQGTSGGYT
TRBV2	TRBJ2-4	ASSERLAVWNIQY
TRBV2	TRBJ2-2	ASSEREINTGELF
TRBV7-6	TRBJ1-3	ASSPRQGKAGNTIY
TRBV5-6	TRBJ1-1	ASSFDRDAEAF
TRBV27	TRBJ2-7	ASSLLGQGIYEQY
TRBV7-8	TRBJ1-2	ASSLQGTYGYT
TRBV2	TRBJ1-3	ASSEQGKGNTIY
TRBV29-1	TRBJ2-7	SVGKAGNYEQY
TRBV5-1	TRBJ1-2	ASSPDSRDYGYT
TRBV6-6	TRBJ1-5	AITTGNQPQH
TRBV30	TRBJ2-3	AWRASGKDTQY
TRBV28	TRBJ1-2	ASREGTKYGYT
TRBV25-1	TRBJ2-3	ASSEYGGSTDTQY
TRBV28	TRBJ2-1	ASSTRTSGNYNEQF
TRBV19	TRBJ1-5	ASSDGTPIPVQH
TRBV5-1	TRBJ1-5	ASSETGVNQPQH